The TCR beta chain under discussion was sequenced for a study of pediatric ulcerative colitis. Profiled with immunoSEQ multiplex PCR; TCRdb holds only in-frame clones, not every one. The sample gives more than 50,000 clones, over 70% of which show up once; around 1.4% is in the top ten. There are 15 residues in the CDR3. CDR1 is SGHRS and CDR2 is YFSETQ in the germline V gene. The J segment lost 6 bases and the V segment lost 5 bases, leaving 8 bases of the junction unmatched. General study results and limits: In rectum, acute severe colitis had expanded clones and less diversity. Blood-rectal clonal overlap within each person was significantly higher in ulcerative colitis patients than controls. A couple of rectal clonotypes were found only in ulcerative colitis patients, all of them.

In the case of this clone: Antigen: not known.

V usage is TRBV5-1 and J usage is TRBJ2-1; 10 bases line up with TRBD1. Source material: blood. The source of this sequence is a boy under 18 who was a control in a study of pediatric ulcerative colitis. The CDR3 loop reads CASSYPGQGSNEQFF. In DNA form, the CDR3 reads TGCGCCAGCAGTTATCCGGGACAGGGGTCCAATGAGCAGTTCTTC.